This TCR beta chain is drawn from a study of cytomegalovirus exposure and HLA in healthy donors. In the PCR, 60 Vbeta and 13 Jbeta primers were used. The table came from immunoSEQ multiplex PCR; TCRdb's copy has only in-frame clones and leaves some out. The repertoire holds approximately 190,000 clones, roughly 73% seen once, with approximately 2% in the top ten. Trimming shortened V by 5 bases and J by 0 bases, and 19 bases separated the two germline ends. Germline assignment: CDR1 MGHDK and CDR2 SYGVNS. This CDR3 has 18 residues. About this clone itself: What it binds is unknown.

Findings and caveats of the study: TCR beta V- and J-gene trimming, according to a later analysis, was linked to a missense DCLRE1C variant. Most of the TCR beta V segments (in an earlier analysis) were productive either about 87% or about 30% of the time. Presence/absence analyses assumed roughly uniform sequencing depth across donors, which may not hold. The authors judged a highly shared variant cluster likely a sequencing artifact.

Material: PBMCs. This sequence joins TRBV25-1 and TRBJ2-2, with D perhaps TRBD1 (6 bases). This TCR was sampled from a woman in her twenties or thirties in good health and CMV-seropositive. The CDR3 protein is CASSREQGSAANTGELFF. In DNA form, the CDR3 reads TGTGCCAGCAGTCGGGAACAGGGCTCCGCTGCGAACACCGGGGAGCTGTTTTTT.